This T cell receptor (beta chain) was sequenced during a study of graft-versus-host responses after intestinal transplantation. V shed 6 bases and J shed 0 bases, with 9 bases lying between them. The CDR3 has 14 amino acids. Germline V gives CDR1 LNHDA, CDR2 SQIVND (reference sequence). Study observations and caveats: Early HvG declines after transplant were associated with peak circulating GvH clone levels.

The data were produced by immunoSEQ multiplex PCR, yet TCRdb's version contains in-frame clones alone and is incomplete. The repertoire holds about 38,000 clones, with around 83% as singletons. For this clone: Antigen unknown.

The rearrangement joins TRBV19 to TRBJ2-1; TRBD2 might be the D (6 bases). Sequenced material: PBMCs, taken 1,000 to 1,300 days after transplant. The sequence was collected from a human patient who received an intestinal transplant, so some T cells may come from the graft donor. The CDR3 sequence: CASRVGGSYNEQFF. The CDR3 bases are TGTGCCAGTAGGGTCGGGGGCTCCTACAATGAGCAGTTCTTC.